This T cell receptor (beta chain) comes out of a study of T cell responses to AZD1222 COVID-19 vaccine. V lost 4 bases to trimming and J lost 5 bases, with 16 bases between them. The CDR3 consists of 14 residues. Germline assignment: CDR1 SGHTS and CDR2 YDEGEE. The assay was immunoSEQ multiplex PCR, and TCRdb's table has in-frame clones only and misses some. The table lists hundreds of thousands of clones, approximately 94% of them singletons, with roughly 0.6% in the top ten. The source of this sequence is an adult who received the AZD1222 COVID-19 vaccine. The sample here was peripheral blood, taken 28 days after the second AZD1222 dose. The J gene is TRBJ2-7, the V gene TRBV5-8; D may be TRBD1 (5 bases). The CDR3 is CASSPDSDRNEQYF. The CDR3 DNA reads TGTGCCAGCAGCCCTGACAGCGACCGTAACGAGCAGTACTTC.